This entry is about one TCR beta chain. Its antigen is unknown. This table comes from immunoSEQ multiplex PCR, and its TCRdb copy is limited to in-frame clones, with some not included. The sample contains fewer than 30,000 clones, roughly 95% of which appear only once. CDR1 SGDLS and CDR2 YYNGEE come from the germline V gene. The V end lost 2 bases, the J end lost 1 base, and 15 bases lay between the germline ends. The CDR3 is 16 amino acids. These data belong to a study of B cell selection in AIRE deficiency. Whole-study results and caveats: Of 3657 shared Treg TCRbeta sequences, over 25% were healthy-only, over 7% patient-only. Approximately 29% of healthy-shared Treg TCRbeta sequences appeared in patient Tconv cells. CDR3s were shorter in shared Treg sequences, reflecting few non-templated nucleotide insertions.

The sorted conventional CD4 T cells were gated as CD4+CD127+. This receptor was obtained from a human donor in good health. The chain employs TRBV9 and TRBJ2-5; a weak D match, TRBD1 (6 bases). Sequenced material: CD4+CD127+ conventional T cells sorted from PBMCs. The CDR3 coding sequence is TGTGCCAGCAGCGTCTCTCCCGGGACAAGCCAAGAGACCCAGTACTTC. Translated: CASSVSPGTSQETQYF.